This T cell receptor beta chain stems from a study of T cells in women clearing cervical HPV infection. The CDR3 sequence is 15 residues long. V trimming: 5 bases; J trimming: 6 bases; junction bases outside the gene matches: 7. CDR1 and CDR2 (germline): SGHAT, FQNNGV. Worth noting for this clone: Read coverage stops 3 residues before the CDR3 terminus; the germline J gene supplies the remainder.

The assay was immunoSEQ multiplex PCR, and TCRdb's table has in-frame clones only and misses some. The sample's table shows about 30,000 clones. All participants had a single incident cervical HPV16 infection, and prevalent HPV16 infections were excluded. The V gene is TRBV11-2, the J gene TRBJ2-7, with 13 positions matching TRBD2. Sequencing was carried out using blood buffy coat. The clonotype originates from a woman aged 18-70 years with a cervical HPV16 infection that either progressed to CIN3+ or cleared (not recorded which). CDR3 protein: CASSPGLAGVLEQYF. The CDR3 bases that were read are TGTGCCAGCAGCCCCGGACTAGCGGGAGTACTCGAG.